The rows below give T cell receptor beta chains drawn from one sample of a study of blood T cells in healthy people across ages. TCRdb passed the 5' RACE reads through MiXCR, listing each CDR3 protein once. The table records around 1.5 million distinct CDR3 sequences, about 31% of them present only once. The specimen sequenced was blood. Every receptor here comes from a woman aged 25 to 39 in good health. The CDR3 runs from the conserved cysteine through the conserved F or W. The D gene is left open where the match is weak. Expanded clones get a size class; other rows say once, few or many, or leave the size out.

J gene: TRBJ2-1
D gene: -
CDR3 length: 16
V gene: TRBV14
clone size: -
CDR3 DNA: TGTGCCAGCAACCAAGATTTGGGATCTTACTACAATGAGCAGTTCTTC
CDR3 protein: CASNQDLGSYYNEQFF

J gene: TRBJ2-7
D gene: -
CDR3 length: 15
V gene: TRBV5-8
clone size: -
CDR3 DNA: TGTGCCAGCAGCGACTTCGGCAGGACAATCTACGAGCAGTACTTC
CDR3 protein: CASSDFGRTIYEQYF

J gene: TRBJ2-1
D gene: -
CDR3 length: 16
V gene: TRBV20-1
clone size: -
CDR3 DNA: TGCAGTGCTAGAGATTGGGATAGCAGCTCCTACAATGAGCAGTTCTTC
CDR3 protein: CSARDWDSSSYNEQFF

J gene: TRBJ2-7
D gene: -
CDR3 length: 15
V gene: TRBV7-8
clone size: few
CDR3 DNA: TGTGCCAGCAGCCGCGAACGGCGGGTGGAGAACGAGCAGTACTTC
CDR3 protein: CASSRERRVENEQYF

J gene: TRBJ1-2
D gene: -
CDR3 length: 14
V gene: TRBV9
clone size: -
CDR3 DNA: TGTGCCAGCAGCGTAGATTTAGGTAACTATGGCTACACCTTC
CDR3 protein: CASSVDLGNYGYTF

J gene: TRBJ1-4
D gene: -
CDR3 length: 13
V gene: TRBV15
clone size: -
CDR3 DNA: TGTGCCGTCAGGGGTGCAACTAATGAAAAACTGTTTTTT
CDR3 protein: CAVRGATNEKLFF

J gene: TRBJ2-1
D gene: TRBD1
CDR3 length: 14
V gene: TRBV20-1
clone size: many
CDR3 DNA: TGCAGTGCTCAGACAGGGGTGGCCTACAATGAGCAGTTCTTC
CDR3 protein: CSAQTGVAYNEQFF

J gene: TRBJ2-3
D gene: -
CDR3 length: 14
V gene: TRBV18
clone size: -
CDR3 DNA: TGTGCCAGCTCACCTTTTGGCAGAACAGATACGCAGTATTTT
CDR3 protein: CASSPFGRTDTQYF

J gene: TRBJ2-7
D gene: -
CDR3 length: 16
V gene: TRBV5-4
clone size: -
CDR3 DNA: TGTGCCAGCAGCTTGGCCAGTCGTAGCGTAGGAAACGAGCAGTACTTC
CDR3 protein: CASSLASRSVGNEQYF

J gene: TRBJ2-7
D gene: -
CDR3 length: 15
V gene: TRBV7-6
clone size: -
CDR3 DNA: TGTGCCAGCAGCCGATCCAGGGGTAGCTCCTACGAGCAGTACTTC
CDR3 protein: CASSRSRGSSYEQYF

J gene: TRBJ2-7
D gene: -
CDR3 length: 15
V gene: TRBV20-1
clone size: -
CDR3 DNA: TGCAGTGCTAGGAATGGCCTAAGGGGGACCTACGAGCAGTACTTC
CDR3 protein: CSARNGLRGTYEQYF

J gene: TRBJ2-1
D gene: -
CDR3 length: 11
V gene: TRBV28
clone size: few
CDR3 DNA: TGTGCCAGCAAGGCCGACAATGAGCAGTTCTTC
CDR3 protein: CASKADNEQFF

J gene: TRBJ2-7
D gene: TRBD2
CDR3 length: 13
V gene: TRBV20-1
clone size: -
CDR3 DNA: TGCAGTTCTCGACTAGCGGGGCGGTACGAGCAGTACTTC
CDR3 protein: CSSRLAGRYEQYF

J gene: TRBJ1-5
D gene: -
CDR3 length: 13
V gene: TRBV29-1
clone size: -
CDR3 DNA: TGCAGCGTTCTTTCGGGGAGCAATCAGCCCCAGCATTTT
CDR3 protein: CSVLSGSNQPQHF

J gene: TRBJ1-2
D gene: TRBD1
CDR3 length: 15
V gene: TRBV12-3/TRBV12-4
clone size: -
CDR3 DNA: TGTGCCAGCAGTAAGGGGGCCTCTGCTAACTATGGCTACACCTTC
CDR3 protein: CASSKGASANYGYTF

J gene: TRBJ2-7
D gene: -
CDR3 length: 12
V gene: TRBV29-1
clone size: few
CDR3 DNA: TGCAGCGTTGAAATCCAGGGCTACGAGCAGTACTTC
CDR3 protein: CSVEIQGYEQYF

J gene: TRBJ2-6
D gene: TRBD1
CDR3 length: 19
V gene: TRBV6-1
clone size: few
CDR3 DNA: TGTGCCAGCAGTCTTAAAGGGGGACAGGCGAGCTCTGGGGCCAACGTCCTGACTTTC
CDR3 protein: CASSLKGGQASSGANVLTF

J gene: TRBJ2-7
D gene: TRBD1
CDR3 length: 17
V gene: TRBV12-3/TRBV12-4
clone size: -
CDR3 DNA: TGTGCCAGCAATACTAACACAGGGGGCCTTGGTCTTGACGAGCAGTACTTC
CDR3 protein: CASNTNTGGLGLDEQYF

J gene: TRBJ1-2
D gene: -
CDR3 length: 14
V gene: TRBV12-3/TRBV12-4
clone size: many
CDR3 DNA: TGTGCCAGCAGTTTCGGGGTTGAAAACTATGGCTACACCTTC
CDR3 protein: CASSFGVENYGYTF

J gene: TRBJ2-4
D gene: TRBD1
CDR3 length: 16
V gene: TRBV28
clone size: -
CDR3 DNA: TGTGCCAGCAGTTTGGGGACAGGGCTGACCAAAAACATTCAGTACTTC
CDR3 protein: CASSLGTGLTKNIQYF

J gene: TRBJ2-2
D gene: TRBD1
CDR3 length: 16
V gene: TRBV15
clone size: -
CDR3 DNA: TGTGCCACCAGCAGATGGGACAGGCCGAACACCGGGGAGCTGTTTTTT
CDR3 protein: CATSRWDRPNTGELFF

J gene: TRBJ2-7
D gene: -
CDR3 length: 13
V gene: TRBV7-9
clone size: many
CDR3 DNA: TGTGCCAGCAGCTCCCTACTGGGCAAGGAGCAGTACTTC
CDR3 protein: CASSSLLGKEQYF

J gene: TRBJ2-3
D gene: -
CDR3 length: 16
V gene: TRBV6-6
clone size: -
CDR3 DNA: TGTGCCAGCAGCCCAGCCCCCGGGACTTACACAGATACGCAGTATTTT
CDR3 protein: CASSPAPGTYTDTQYF

J gene: TRBJ2-5
D gene: TRBD1
CDR3 length: 14
V gene: TRBV7-2
clone size: -
CDR3 DNA: TGTGCCAGCAGACGAGGGACAGGGTTTTTTGAGCAGTACTTC
CDR3 protein: CASRRGTGFFEQYF

J gene: TRBJ1-1
D gene: TRBD1
CDR3 length: 14
V gene: TRBV9
clone size: -
CDR3 DNA: TGTGCCAGCAACGTCAAGGGGGCTGGCACTGAAGCTTTCTTT
CDR3 protein: CASNVKGAGTEAFF

J gene: TRBJ1-5
D gene: -
CDR3 length: 13
V gene: TRBV20-1
clone size: -
CDR3 DNA: TGCAGTGCTACAGCTCATAGCAATCAGCCCCAGCATTTT
CDR3 protein: CSATAHSNQPQHF

J gene: TRBJ2-6
D gene: -
CDR3 length: 16
V gene: TRBV18
clone size: few
CDR3 DNA: TGTGCCAGCTCACCATACAGGGACGCTGGGGCCAACGTCCTGACTTTC
CDR3 protein: CASSPYRDAGANVLTF